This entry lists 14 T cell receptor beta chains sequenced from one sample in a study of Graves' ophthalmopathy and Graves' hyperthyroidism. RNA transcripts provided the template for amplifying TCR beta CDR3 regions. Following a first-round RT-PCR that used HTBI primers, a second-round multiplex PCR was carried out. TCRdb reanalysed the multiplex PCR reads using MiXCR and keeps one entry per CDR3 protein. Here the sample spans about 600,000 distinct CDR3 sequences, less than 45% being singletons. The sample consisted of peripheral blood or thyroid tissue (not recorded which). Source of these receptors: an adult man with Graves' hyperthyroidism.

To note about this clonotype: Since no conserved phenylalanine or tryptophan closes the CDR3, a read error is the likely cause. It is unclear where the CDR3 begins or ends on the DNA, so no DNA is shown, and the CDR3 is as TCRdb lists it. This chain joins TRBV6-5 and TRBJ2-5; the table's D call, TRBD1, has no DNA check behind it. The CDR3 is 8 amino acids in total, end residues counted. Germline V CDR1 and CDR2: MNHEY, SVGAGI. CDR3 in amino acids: CASSETVD.

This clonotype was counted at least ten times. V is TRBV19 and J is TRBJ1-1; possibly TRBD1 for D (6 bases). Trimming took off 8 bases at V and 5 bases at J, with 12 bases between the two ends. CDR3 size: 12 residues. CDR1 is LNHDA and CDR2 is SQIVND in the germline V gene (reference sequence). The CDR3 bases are TGTGCCAGTGCCCTCCAGGGGACTGAAGCTTTCTTT. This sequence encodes CASALQGTEAFF. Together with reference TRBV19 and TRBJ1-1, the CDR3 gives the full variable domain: DGGITQSPKYLFRKEGQNVTLSCEQNLNHDAMYWYRQDPGQGLRLIYYSQIVNDFQKGDIAEGYSVSREKKESFPLTVTSAQKNPTAFYLCASALQGTEAFFGQGTRLTVV.

Written as DNA, the CDR3 is TGTGCCAGCAGCCAAGGGCCAGGTTTGCCCCAGCATTTT. Its protein product is CASSQGPGLPQHF. The genes are TRBV4-2 and TRBJ1-5; D unresolved. V lost 1 base and J lost 9, with 10 bases in between. The CDR3 length is 13 residues. Germline-derived CDR1 and CDR2 are LGHNA and YNFKEQ.

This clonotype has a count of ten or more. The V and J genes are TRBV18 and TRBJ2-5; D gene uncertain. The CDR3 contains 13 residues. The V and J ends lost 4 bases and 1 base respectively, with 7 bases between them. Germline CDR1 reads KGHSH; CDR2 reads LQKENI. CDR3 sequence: CASSQASQETQYF. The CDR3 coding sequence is TGTGCCAGCTCACAAGCGAGCCAAGAGACCCAGTACTTC.

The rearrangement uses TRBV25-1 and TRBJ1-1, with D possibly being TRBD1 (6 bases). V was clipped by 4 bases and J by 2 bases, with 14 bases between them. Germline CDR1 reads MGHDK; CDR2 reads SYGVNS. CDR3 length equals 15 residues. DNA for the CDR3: TGTGCCAGCAGTGCTAGGCAGGGGCTTAACACTGAAGCTTTCTTT. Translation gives CASSARQGLNTEAFF.

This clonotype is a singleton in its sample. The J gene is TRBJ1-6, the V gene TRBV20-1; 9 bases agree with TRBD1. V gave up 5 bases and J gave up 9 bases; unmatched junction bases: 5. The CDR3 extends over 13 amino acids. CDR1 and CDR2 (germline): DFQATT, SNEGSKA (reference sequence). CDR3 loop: CSARTGVLSPLHF. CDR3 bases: TGCAGTGCTCGGACAGGGGTTCTTTCACCCCTCCACTTT.

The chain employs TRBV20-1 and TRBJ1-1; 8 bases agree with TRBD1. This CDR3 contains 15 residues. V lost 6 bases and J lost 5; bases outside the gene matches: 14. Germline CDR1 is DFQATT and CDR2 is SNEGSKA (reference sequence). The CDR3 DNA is TGCAGTGCCGAATTAACAGGGGGGGGGGTGACTGAAGCTTTCTTT. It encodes CSAELTGGGVTEAFF.

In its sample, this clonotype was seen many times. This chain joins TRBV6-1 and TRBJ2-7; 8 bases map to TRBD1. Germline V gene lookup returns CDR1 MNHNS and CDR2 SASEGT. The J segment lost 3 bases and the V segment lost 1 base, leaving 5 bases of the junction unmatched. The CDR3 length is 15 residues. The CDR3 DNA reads TGTGCCAGCAGTGAAGGCTTCGGGACAGGCTACGAGCAGTACTTC. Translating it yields CASSEGFGTGYEQYF.

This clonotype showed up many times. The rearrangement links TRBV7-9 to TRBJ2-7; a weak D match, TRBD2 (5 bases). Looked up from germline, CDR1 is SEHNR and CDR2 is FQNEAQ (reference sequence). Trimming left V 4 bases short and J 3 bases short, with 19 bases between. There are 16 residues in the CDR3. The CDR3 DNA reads TGTGCCAGCAGCTCATCTAGCTCCCGTACCTTCTACGAGCAGTACTTC. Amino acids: CASSSSSSRTFYEQYF. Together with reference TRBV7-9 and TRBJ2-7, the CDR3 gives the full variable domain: DTGVSQNPRHKITKRGQNVTFRCDPISEHNRLYWYRQTLGQGPEFLTYFQNEAQLEKSRLLSDRFSAERPKGSFSTLEIQRTEQGDSAMYLCASSSSSSRTFYEQYFGPGTRLTVT.

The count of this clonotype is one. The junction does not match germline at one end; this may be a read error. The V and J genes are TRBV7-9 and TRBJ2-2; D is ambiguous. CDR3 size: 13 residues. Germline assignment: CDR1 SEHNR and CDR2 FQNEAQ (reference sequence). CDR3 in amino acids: CASSLEESGELFF. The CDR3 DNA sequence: TGCGCCAGCAGCTTGGAAGAGAGCGGGGAGCTGTTTTTT.

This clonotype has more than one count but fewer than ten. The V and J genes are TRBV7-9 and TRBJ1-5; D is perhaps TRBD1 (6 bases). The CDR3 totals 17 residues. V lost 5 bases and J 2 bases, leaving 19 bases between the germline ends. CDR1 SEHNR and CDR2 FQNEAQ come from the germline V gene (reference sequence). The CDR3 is CASSAIQQGRGNQPQHF. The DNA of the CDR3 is TGTGCCAGCAGCGCTATCCAGCAGGGGCGCGGCAATCAGCCCCAGCATTTT. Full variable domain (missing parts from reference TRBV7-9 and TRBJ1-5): DTGVSQNPRHKITKRGQNVTFRCDPISEHNRLYWYRQTLGQGPEFLTYFQNEAQLEKSRLLSDRFSAERPKGSFSTLEIQRTEQGDSAMYLCASSAIQQGRGNQPQHFGDGTRLSIL.

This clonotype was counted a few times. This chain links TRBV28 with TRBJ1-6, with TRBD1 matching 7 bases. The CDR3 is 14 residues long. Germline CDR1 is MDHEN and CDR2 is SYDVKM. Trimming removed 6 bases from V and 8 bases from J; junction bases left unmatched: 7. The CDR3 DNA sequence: TGTGCCAGCAGAAACCTGGGACAGTATTCACCCCTCCACTTT. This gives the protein CASRNLGQYSPLHF.

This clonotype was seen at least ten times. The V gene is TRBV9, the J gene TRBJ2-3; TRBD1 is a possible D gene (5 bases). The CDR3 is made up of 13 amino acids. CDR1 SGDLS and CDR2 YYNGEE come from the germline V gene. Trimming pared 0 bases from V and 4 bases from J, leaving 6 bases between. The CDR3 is CASSVVGADTQYF. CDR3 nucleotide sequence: TGTGCCAGCAGCGTAGTAGGGGCAGATACGCAGTATTTT.

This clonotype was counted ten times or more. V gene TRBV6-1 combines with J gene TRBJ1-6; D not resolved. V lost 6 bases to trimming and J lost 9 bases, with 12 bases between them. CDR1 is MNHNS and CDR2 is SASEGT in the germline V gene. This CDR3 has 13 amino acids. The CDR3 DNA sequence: TGTGCCAGCAGGGGAAGTTCAAGTTCACCCCTCCACTTT. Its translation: CASRGSSSSPLHF.